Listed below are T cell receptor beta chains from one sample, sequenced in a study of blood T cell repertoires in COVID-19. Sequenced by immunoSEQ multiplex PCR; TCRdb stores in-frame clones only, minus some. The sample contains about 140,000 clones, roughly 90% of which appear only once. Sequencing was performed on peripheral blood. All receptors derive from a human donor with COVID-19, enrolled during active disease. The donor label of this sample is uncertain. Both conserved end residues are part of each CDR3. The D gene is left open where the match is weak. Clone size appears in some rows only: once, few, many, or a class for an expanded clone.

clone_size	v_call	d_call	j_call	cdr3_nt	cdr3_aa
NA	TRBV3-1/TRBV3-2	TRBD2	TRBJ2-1	TGTGCCAGCAGCCCCGGGACTAGCGGGGGGGCACGTGAGCAGTTCTTC	CASSPGTSGGAREQFF
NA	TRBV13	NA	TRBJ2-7	TGTGCCAGCAGCCGTGCTGGTGGGAGCCCCTACGAGCAGTACTTC	CASSRAGGSPYEQYF
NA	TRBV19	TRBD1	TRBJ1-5	TGTGCCAGTAGTATATTTTACGACAGGGGAAATCAGCCCCAGCATTTT	CASSIFYDRGNQPQHF
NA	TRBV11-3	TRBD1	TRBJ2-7	TGTGCCAGCAGCTTCGGACAGGGGGGTTACGAGCAGTACTTC	CASSFGQGGYEQYF
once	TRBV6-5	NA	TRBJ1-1	TGTGCCAGCCGCAGGGGGAACACTGAAGCTTTCTTT	CASRRGNTEAFF
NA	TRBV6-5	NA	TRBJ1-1	TGTGCCAGCAGTCGACAAGGCAGGGGAGCTTTCTTT	CASSRQGRGAFF
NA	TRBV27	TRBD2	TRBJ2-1	TGTGCCAGCAGCCCGCGACTAGCGGAACTCTACAATGAGCAGTTCTTC	CASSPRLAELYNEQFF
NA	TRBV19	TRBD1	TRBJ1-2	TGTGCCAGTAGTATAGATGCAGGGGGCTTACATGGCTACACCTTC	CASSIDAGGLHGYTF
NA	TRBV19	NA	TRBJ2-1	TGTGCCAGTAGTATTGGGAGGGGGAGCGATGAGCAGTTCTTC	CASSIGRGSDEQFF
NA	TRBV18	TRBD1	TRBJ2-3	TGTGCCAGCTCACCGGGACAGGAAACAGATACGCAGTATTTT	CASSPGQETDTQYF
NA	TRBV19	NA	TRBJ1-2	TGTGCCAGTAGAGACAGGCTCTATGGCTACACCTTC	CASRDRLYGYTF
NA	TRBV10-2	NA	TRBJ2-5	TGCGCCAGCAGTGAGACTAGCTCGGAGACCCAGTACTTC	CASSETSSETQYF
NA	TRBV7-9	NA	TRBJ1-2	TGTGCCAGCAGCTTAGGGGCGGGGTATGGCTACACCTTC	CASSLGAGYGYTF
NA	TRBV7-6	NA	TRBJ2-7	TGTGCCAGCAGCTTAGCTTTAGGTGGGGCAACCCTCTCCTACGAGCAGTACTTC	CASSLALGGATLSYEQYF
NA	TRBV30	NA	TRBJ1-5	TGTGCCTGGAGTGTACCTGGCGGGCAGCCCCAGCATTTT	CAWSVPGGQPQHF
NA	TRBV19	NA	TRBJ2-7	TGTGCCAGTAGTGCTGGGACAGAGCAGTACTTC	CASSAGTEQYF
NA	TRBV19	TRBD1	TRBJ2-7	TGTGCCAGTAGTATGTCGAGACAGGGTGCCGAGCAGTACTTC	CASSMSRQGAEQYF
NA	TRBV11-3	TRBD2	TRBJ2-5	TGTGCCAGCAGCCCCGGGACTAGCGGGAGGGCCGGTGAGACCCAATACTTC	CASSPGTSGRAGETQYF
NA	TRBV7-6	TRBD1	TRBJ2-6	TGTGCCAGCAGCTTATACAGGGGGACATCTGGGGCCAACGTCCTGACTTTC	CASSLYRGTSGANVLTF
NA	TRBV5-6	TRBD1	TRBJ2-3	TGTGCCAGCAGCTACGGGACAGCTAGCACAGATACGCAGTATTTT	CASSYGTASTDTQYF
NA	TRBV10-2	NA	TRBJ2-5	TGCGCCAGCAGTGAGTCTTACGCCGGGGAGACCCAGTACTTC	CASSESYAGETQYF
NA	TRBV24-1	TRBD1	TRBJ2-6	TGTGCCACCAGTGATTTGGACAGGGGAAGGGGCTCTGGGGCCAACGTCCTGACTTTC	CATSDLDRGRGSGANVLTF
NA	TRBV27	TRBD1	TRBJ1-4	TGTGCCAGCAGTTTATGGGCAGGGGGTGAAAAACTGTTTTTT	CASSLWAGGEKLFF
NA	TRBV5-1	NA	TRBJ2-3	TGCGCCAGCAGCTTAAGAGCTACCTACACAGATACGCAGTATTTT	CASSLRATYTDTQYF
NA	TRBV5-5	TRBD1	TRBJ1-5	TGTGCCAGCAGCTTGGAGGCAGGGGGTCAGCCCCAGCATTTT	CASSLEAGGQPQHF
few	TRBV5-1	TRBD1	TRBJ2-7	TGCGCCAGCAGGTCCGGGACAGGGAACGAGCAGTACTTC	CASRSGTGNEQYF
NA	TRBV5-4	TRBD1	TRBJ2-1	TGTGCCAGCAGCTCCCCGGGACAGGGGAGTAATGAGCAGTTCTTC	CASSSPGQGSNEQFF
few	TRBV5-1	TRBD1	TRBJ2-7	TGCGCCAGCAGTCTTGGTGACAGGGTCCACGAGCAGTACTTC	CASSLGDRVHEQYF
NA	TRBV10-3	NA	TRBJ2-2	TGTGCCATCAGTGAGAGACCGGGGAGCGGACACACCGGGGAGCTGTTTTTT	CAISERPGSGHTGELFF
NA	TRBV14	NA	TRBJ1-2	TGTGCCAGCAGCCAAGATCGTGAGGGGGCTAACTATGGCTACACCTTC	CASSQDREGANYGYTF
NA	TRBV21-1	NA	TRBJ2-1	TGTGCCAGCAGCAAAACCTGGGGGCAGGATGAGCAGTTCTTC	CASSKTWGQDEQFF
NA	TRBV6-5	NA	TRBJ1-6	TGTGCCAGCAGTCGGGGATCCTATAATTCACCCCTCCACTTT	CASSRGSYNSPLHF
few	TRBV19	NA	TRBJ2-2	TGTGCCAGTAGGCAGCATGAGGTCGGGGAGCTGTTTTTT	CASRQHEVGELFF
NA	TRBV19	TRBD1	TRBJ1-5	TGTGCCAGCAGGACTACAGGGGATCAAGGCAATCAGCCCCAGCATTTT	CASRTTGDQGNQPQHF
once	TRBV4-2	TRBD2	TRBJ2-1	TGTGCCAGCAGCTCGGGGGGGGACAATGAGCAGTTCTTC	CASSSGGDNEQFF
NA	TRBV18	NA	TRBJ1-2	TGTGCCAGCTCACTCCAGGGAGGACAAAACTATGGCTACACCTTC	CASSLQGGQNYGYTF
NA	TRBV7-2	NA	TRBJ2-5	TGTGCCAGCAGCCCTGGGCAGGGCCGAGAGACCCAGTACTTC	CASSPGQGRETQYF
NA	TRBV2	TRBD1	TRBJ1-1	TGTGCCAGCGTGCGGACAGGGCAAGGCACTGAAGCTTTCTTT	CASVRTGQGTEAFF
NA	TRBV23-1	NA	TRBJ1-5	TGCGCCAGCAGTCATCGAAATACCGCGGGGCAGATTAGCAATCAGCCCCAGCATTTT	CASSHRNTAGQISNQPQHF
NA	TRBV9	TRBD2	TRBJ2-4	TGTGCCAGCAGCGTAAGGGCGGGAGGGCCGGACATTCAGTACTTC	CASSVRAGGPDIQYF
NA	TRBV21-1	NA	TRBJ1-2	TGTGCCAGCAGCCTCGGAGGGGAAGGGTATGGCTACACCTTC	CASSLGGEGYGYTF
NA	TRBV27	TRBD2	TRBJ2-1	TGTGCCAGCACAAGGAGGACTAGCGGGAGTCCCTACAATGAGCAGTTCTTC	CASTRRTSGSPYNEQFF
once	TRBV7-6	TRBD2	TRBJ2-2	TGTGCCAGCAGCTTAGGGACTAGCGGGAGAAAGACCGGGGAGCTGTTTTTT	CASSLGTSGRKTGELFF
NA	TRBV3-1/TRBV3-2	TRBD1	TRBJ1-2	TGTGCCAGCAGCCAACACATAGGGACAGGGGGCGTAGGCTATGGCTACACCTTC	CASSQHIGTGGVGYGYTF
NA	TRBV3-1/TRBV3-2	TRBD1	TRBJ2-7	TGTGCCAGCAGCCAAGACCAGCCGGGACAGGTTTTAGGGTCCTACGAGCAGTACTTC	CASSQDQPGQVLGSYEQYF
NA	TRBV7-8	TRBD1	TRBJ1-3	TGTGCCAGCAGCTTAACAGGGCCCATGGGACAGGGGGACGGAAGTGGAAACACCATATATTTT	CASSLTGPMGQGDGSGNTIYF
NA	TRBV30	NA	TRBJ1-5	TGTGCCTGGAGTTGGCAGGGCAATCAGCCCCAGCATTTT	CAWSWQGNQPQHF
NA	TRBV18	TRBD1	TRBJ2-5	TGTGCCAGCTCAAGGGACAGACAAGAGACCCAGTACTTC	CASSRDRQETQYF
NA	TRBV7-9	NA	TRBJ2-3	TGTGCCAGCAGCTTAGAGCTGTCAGATACGCAGTATTTT	CASSLELSDTQYF
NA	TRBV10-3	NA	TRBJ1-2	TGTGCCATCAGTGAGTCGGGGGAGGACTATGGCTACACCTTC	CAISESGEDYGYTF